Sequencing of this T cell receptor beta chain was carried out in a study of blood T cells in healthy people across ages. Through a sample-barcoded 5' primer and a J-beta primer mix, a second PCR was run for about 6 to 11 cycles. TCRdb re-called the 5' RACE reads with MiXCR, one entry per CDR3 protein. The data contain 800,000 to 950,000 distinct CDR3 sequences, 25% to 30% of them singletons. Per-sample yields of isolated PBMCs were at least 6 million. Germline V lookup: CDR1 MNHEY, CDR2 SVGAGI. The CDR3 has 14 residues. The ends were cut back, 8 bases at V and 0 bases at J, with 13 bases in the middle. The same specimen was also included in a second study, on T cells of mothers and their children. That source reports: Slightly, though not significantly, more overlap was seen in related than in unrelated mother-child pairs.

The J gene is TRBJ1-1, the V gene TRBV6-5; unclear D gene. The specimen was blood. The sequence was collected from a woman in her forties in good health. The chain's CDR3 is CASLGPNMNTEAFF. CDR3 DNA sequence: TGTGCCAGCTTAGGCCCCAACATGAACACTGAAGCTTTCTTT.